Below are 30 T cell receptor beta chains sequenced from a single sample in a study of control samples from healthy donors and cancer patients. The table came from immunoSEQ multiplex PCR; TCRdb's copy has only in-frame clones and leaves some out. The sample includes roughly 200,000 clones, roughly nine tenths of them seen just once. Sequencing was performed on blood. These receptors came from a man aged 30-40 years in good health.

The V call is TRBV14, the J call TRBJ1-2, with 8 bases lining up with TRBD1. The germline CDR1 and CDR2 sequences are SGHDN and FVKESK. CDR3 size: 16 residues. J gave up 6 bases and V 1 base, and 10 bases lay outside the gene matches. The CDR3 is CASSQVVNSGGNGYTF. Written as DNA, the CDR3 is TGTGCCAGCAGCCAAGTCGTAAACTCAGGGGGCAATGGCTACACCTTC.

This rearrangement joins TRBV6-5 to TRBJ1-6; 8 positions match TRBD1. CDR1 MNHEY and CDR2 SVGAGI come from the germline V gene. This CDR3 is built from 15 residues. V dropped 6 bases and J dropped 7; count of bases not matched to a gene: 8. CDR3 amino acids: CASRDRGIDNSPLHF. In DNA, the CDR3 is TGTGCCAGCAGAGACAGGGGAATTGACAATTCACCCCTCCACTTT.

This sequence joins TRBV2 and TRBJ1-6, with 7 positions matching TRBD1. V dropped 5 bases and J dropped 8; count of bases not matched to a gene: 9. CDR1 is SNHLY, CDR2 FYNNEI, per germline. The CDR3 has 15 amino acids. CDR3 protein: CASSRGQGVDSPLHF. CDR3 nucleotide sequence: TGTGCCAGCAGTCGTGGGCAGGGGGTAGATTCACCCCTCCACTTT.

The J gene is TRBJ2-3, the V gene TRBV6-5; 8 bases are a match to TRBD1. The CDR3 runs 15 residues. CDR1 and CDR2 from the germline V gene are MNHEY and SVGAGI. V lost 5 bases and J lost 4; bases outside the gene matches: 8. The CDR3 coding sequence is TGTGCCAGCAGTATTCAGGGGGCTCGGGCAGATACGCAGTATTTT. It yields the protein CASSIQGARADTQYF.

Worth noting for this clone: Compared with germline, one end of the junction differs, possibly owing to a read error. The rearrangement links TRBV12-3 or TRBV12-4 to TRBJ2-7, with D possibly being TRBD1 or TRBD2 (6 bases each). CDR3 length: 13 amino acids. In DNA, the CDR3 is TGTGCCAGCAGTGGAACCGCGGGACACCCCTTGTGGTTC. Its protein is CASSGTAGHPLWF.

CDR3 sequence: CASSEGQGADTQYF. The CDR3 DNA sequence: TGTGCCAGCAGCGAGGGACAGGGAGCAGATACGCAGTATTTT. The chain is built from TRBV5-8 and TRBJ2-3; 9 bases are shared with TRBD1. With V trimmed by 4 bases and J by 4 bases, 4 bases remained unmatched. The germline V gene has CDR1 SGHTS and CDR2 YDEGEE. CDR3 length equals 14 residues.

CDR3 DNA sequence: TGTGCCATCAGCCGGACTAGCGGGGAAACAGATACGCAGTATTTT. Protein product: CAISRTSGETDTQYF. This rearrangement joins TRBV10-3 to TRBJ2-3, with 12 bases identical to TRBD2. V lost 6 bases and J lost 3; bases outside the gene matches: 4. From germline, CDR1 is ENHRY and CDR2 SYGVKD. The CDR3 runs to 15 residues.

This clone has only one observation. This chain uses TRBV2 with TRBJ1-1, with D possibly being TRBD1 (5 bases). This CDR3 is built from 13 residues. CDR1 SNHLY and CDR2 FYNNEI come from the germline V gene. Trimming left V 3 bases short and J 4 bases short, with 9 bases between. The CDR3 is CASSDLGRTEAFF. The CDR3 nucleotides are TGTGCCAGCAGTGATTTGGGGCGCACTGAAGCTTTCTTT.

The count of this clone is one. The chain carries TRBV27 and TRBJ2-5; D gene uncertain. CDR1 is MNHEY and CDR2 is SMNVEV in the germline V gene (reference sequence). Trimming left V 6 bases short and J 8 bases short, with 16 bases between. The CDR3 consists of 13 residues. For the CDR3, the DNA is TGTGCCAGCAGACCCACCGAGGAACTTACCCAGTACTTC. Its translation: CASRPTEELTQYF.

V and J are TRBV19 and TRBJ1-4, with 8 bases fitting TRBD1. The CDR3 has 14 residues. The ends lost 6 bases at V and 7 bases at J; junction bases unmatched: 7. The germline CDR1 and CDR2 sequences are LNHDA and SQIVND (reference sequence). Here the CDR3 reads CASSRQGTGEKLFF. DNA of the CDR3: TGTGCCAGTAGCCGACAGGGGACGGGTGAAAAACTGTTTTTT.

Written as DNA, the CDR3 is TGTGCCAGCTCACCACGGAGGGTGGGGGACACTGAAGCTTTCTTT. Protein product: CASSPRRVGDTEAFF. The J gene is TRBJ1-1, the V gene TRBV18, with D possibly matching TRBD1 (5 bases). The CDR3 covers 15 residues. Germline-derived CDR1 and CDR2 are KGHSH and LQKENI. V was trimmed by 1 base and J by 3 bases, leaving 12 bases between them. Full variable domain (rest looked up from reference TRBV18 and TRBJ1-1): NAGVMQNPRHLVRRRGQEARLRCSPMKGHSHVYWYRQLPEEGLKFMVYLQKENIIDESGMPKERFSAEFPKEGPSILRIQQVVRGDSAAYFCASSPRRVGDTEAFFGQGTRLTVV.

The rearrangement links TRBV6-1 to TRBJ2-1; no clear D. CDR3 length equals 14 residues. The germline V gene has CDR1 MNHNS and CDR2 SASEGT. Trimming shortened V by 2 bases and J by 3 bases, and 8 bases separated the two germline ends. The CDR3 nucleotides are TGTGCCAGCAGTGAACTCCTCTTCTACAATGAGCAGTTCTTC. This gives the protein CASSELLFYNEQFF.

The rearrangement joins TRBV4-2 to TRBJ2-3; D possibly corresponds to TRBD2 (6 bases). Trimming pared 0 bases from V and 0 bases from J, leaving 10 bases between. The CDR3 totals 16 residues. Germline CDR1 is LGHNA and CDR2 is YNFKEQ. In DNA form, the CDR3 reads TGTGCCAGCAGCCAAGAAGCGGACTACAGCACAGATACGCAGTATTTT. Its protein is CASSQEADYSTDTQYF.

The chain employs TRBV2 and TRBJ1-5; D uncertain. V was cut by 7 bases and J by 7 bases, with 14 bases left in between. The V gene's germline CDR1 is SNHLY and CDR2 FYNNEI. The CDR3 spans 13 residues. In DNA form, the CDR3 reads TGTGCCAGCAAGATCGGGGTTTGGCAGCCCCAGCATTTT. This sequence encodes CASKIGVWQPQHF.

The rearrangement joins TRBV19 to TRBJ2-3; D is undetermined. Germline lookup yields CDR1 LNHDA and CDR2 SQIVND (reference sequence). Trimming stripped 1 base from V and 2 bases from J, with 13 bases between. CDR3 length: 16 amino acids. CDR3 bases: TGTGCCAGTAGTATAGGGGGTAATCAATACACAGATACGCAGTATTTT. Its protein is CASSIGGNQYTDTQYF.

J is TRBJ2-1 and V is TRBV12-5; 7 nucleotides agree with TRBD2. After removal of 2 bases from V and 0 bases from J, the junction contained 10 bases not matched to a gene. The CDR3 contains 18 residues. The germline CDR1 and CDR2 sequences are LGHNT and FRNRAP. The CDR3 bases are TGTGCTAGTGGTTTGATATCACTAGCTAGCGGCTCCTACAATGAGCAGTTCTTC. Its protein product is CASGLISLASGSYNEQFF.

The chain recombines TRBV2 with TRBJ2-1; TRBD1 matches at 7 bases. The J segment lost 10 bases and the V segment lost 5 bases, leaving 2 bases of the junction unmatched. Germline assignment: CDR1 SNHLY and CDR2 FYNNEI. The CDR3 extends over 11 amino acids. The CDR3: CASSRTGEQFF. CDR3 nucleotides: TGTGCCAGCAGTCGGACAGGCGAGCAGTTCTTC.

The V gene is TRBV2, the J gene TRBJ1-4, with 7 positions matching TRBD1. The CDR3 runs to 14 residues. The trim removed 7 bases at V and 8 bases at J, leaving 10 bases unmatched. In germline, CDR1 is SNHLY, CDR2 FYNNEI. Here the CDR3 DNA reads TGTGCCAGCACAAAGACAGGGAGAGGAGAAAAACTGTTTTTT. Its protein is CASTKTGRGEKLFF.

In DNA, the CDR3 is TGCGCCAGCAGCCAATCCCGGACAGAGAACTATGGCTACACCTTC. Amino acid sequence: CASSQSRTENYGYTF. J is TRBJ1-2 and V is TRBV4-1; D is perhaps TRBD1 (6 bases). The CDR3 covers 15 residues. Germline V gives CDR1 MGHRA, CDR2 YSYEKL. Between the trimmed V and J ends, which lost 2 bases and 2 bases, there was a span of 12 bases.

The V and J genes are TRBV11-2 and TRBJ1-2, with D hard to call. The CDR3 is 14 amino acids. Germline loops: CDR1 SGHAT, CDR2 FQNNGV. The V and J ends lost 4 bases and 8 bases respectively, with 17 bases between them. CDR3 in DNA: TGTGCCAGCAGCTCCGGATGGGCTAACGACGGCTACACCTTC. It codes for CASSSGWANDGYTF.

The chain combines TRBV11-3 with TRBJ1-6; TRBD1 aligns across 9 bases. The V gene end was trimmed by 5 bases and the J gene end by 10 bases; junction bases not matched to a gene: 15. This CDR3 has 17 residues. CDR1 SGHNT and CDR2 YENEEA come from the germline V gene. CDR3 protein: CASSPILDRGFRSPLHF. Written as DNA, the CDR3 is TGTGCCAGCAGCCCTATCTTGGACAGGGGATTCCGGTCACCCCTCCACTTT.

The chain has TRBV7-3 and TRBJ1-6; D is uncertain. This CDR3 region has 13 residues. Germline CDR1 reads SGHTA; CDR2 reads FQGTGA. V was shortened by 5 bases and J by 2 bases, with 4 bases between the two germline ends. In DNA, the CDR3 is TGTGCCAGCAGCAGAACCTATAATTCACCCCTCCACTTT. This translates into CASSRTYNSPLHF.

V usage is TRBV4-2 and J usage is TRBJ2-3; D perhaps matches TRBD2 (6 bases). CDR1 is LGHNA and CDR2 is YNFKEQ in the germline V gene. Trimming pared 0 bases from V and 0 bases from J, leaving 10 bases between. The CDR3 covers 16 residues. The CDR3 protein is CASSQDRGLSTDTQYF. DNA of the CDR3: TGTGCCAGCAGCCAAGATAGGGGACTTAGCACAGATACGCAGTATTTT.

CDR3 coding DNA: TGTGCCAGCAGGGGGGACGGGGAGCAGTACTTC. This sequence encodes CASRGDGEQYF. The chain is built from TRBV6-5 and TRBJ2-7; D assignment may be TRBD1 or TRBD2 (5 bases each). The V gene's germline CDR1 is MNHEY and CDR2 SVGAGI. The CDR3 is 11 amino acids. Trimming removed 6 bases from V and 7 bases from J, with 10 bases in between.

V and J are TRBV5-5 and TRBJ2-4; D is possibly TRBD1 or TRBD2 (6 bases each). Trimming took off 3 bases at V and 3 bases at J, with 16 bases between the two ends. The CDR3 runs to 16 residues. CDR1 and CDR2 (germline): SGHKS, YYEKEE (reference sequence). Here the CDR3 DNA reads TGTGCCAGCAGCTCTGTAAGGGGGGCGGGCAAAAACATTCAGTACTTC. It is translated as CASSSVRGAGKNIQYF.

The V and J genes are TRBV19 and TRBJ1-1; a weak D match, TRBD1 (6 bases). V lost 3 bases and J lost 2, with 10 bases in between. Germline V lookup: CDR1 LNHDA, CDR2 SQIVND (reference sequence). There are 14 residues in the CDR3. DNA of the CDR3: TGTGCCAGTAGTATCTCGACAGGAAACACTGAAGCTTTCTTT. Protein product: CASSISTGNTEAFF.

The genes are TRBV6-1 and TRBJ2-3; a possible D gene is TRBD1 (6 bases). The germline V gene has CDR1 MNHNS and CDR2 SASEGT. V was cut by 3 bases and J by 3 bases, with 16 bases left in between. The CDR3 sequence is 16 residues long. CDR3 amino acids: CASSDHENRGTDTQYF. CDR3 DNA: TGTGCCAGCAGTGACCACGAAAATAGGGGGACAGATACGCAGTATTTT.

The J gene is TRBJ2-3, the V gene TRBV2; 9 bases line up with TRBD2. This CDR3 has 17 residues. The V and J ends lost 1 base and 3 bases, in that order; junction bases with no gene match: 8. Germline V gene sequence: CDR1 SNHLY, CDR2 FYNNEI. CDR3: CASSEGWRGGHTDTQYF. CDR3 coding DNA: TGTGCCAGCAGTGAAGGTTGGCGGGGGGGCCATACAGATACGCAGTATTTT.

The V and J genes are TRBV19 and TRBJ2-7; no clear D gene. The CDR3 extends over 13 amino acids. Looked up from germline, CDR1 is LNHDA and CDR2 is SQIVND (reference sequence). Trimming shortened V by 3 bases and J by 3 bases, and 9 bases separated the two germline ends. The CDR3 bases are TGTGCCAGTAGTATTTACCAAGACTACGAGCAGTACTTC. As protein: CASSIYQDYEQYF.

This chain joins TRBV27 and TRBJ1-4, with 7 bases lining up with TRBD1. Unmatched junction bases numbered 2, after V lost 2 bases and J lost 8 bases. Germline assignment: CDR1 MNHEY and CDR2 SMNVEV (reference sequence). This CDR3 contains 13 residues. DNA of the CDR3: TGTGCCAGCAGTTTAACAGGGGAGGAAAAACTGTTTTTT. It translates to CASSLTGEEKLFF.